This entry is about one TCR beta chain. This clonotype was recorded a few times. The clone's antigen remains unknown. Base qualities are missing; no much larger clone stands one base away. The library was made by 5' RACE. The sample was run on an Illumina HiSeq 2000. A universal primer binding site was introduced by template switching, and a unique molecular identifier was present in the final cDNA, enabling accurate counting of TCR cDNA molecules. Specific primers in the conserved constant-segment region were used to synthesize first-strand cDNA for TCR alpha and beta chains. To control for contamination, each cDNA library was double barcoded with a SMART-Mk sample barcode plus Illumina barcodes. Two successive PCR steps introduced TruSeq adapter sequences along with Illumina sample barcodes. The Illumina HiSeq platform was used with custom primers to sequence TCR alpha and beta cDNA libraries. The authors' analysis ran thus. Raw reads were processed with MiGEC to extract unique molecular identifiers, and MiXCR was used to determine CDR3 positions. For each individual, recombination models were inferred using an EM algorithm with the repgenHMM and IGoR tools. The analysis of shared clonotypes was done with the tcR package in R, with sharing normalized by the product of cloneset sizes. To study raw recombination free of thymic and clonal selection effects, out-of-frame nonproductive sequences were analyzed. TCRdb redid the processing of the public reads, applying fastp at Q25 and MiXCR, and retained in-frame beta chains. Each entry is one CDR3 protein sequence, shown with its most common DNA and genes. The V and J calls, along with clone size, are taken from TCRdb and not from the paper's own processing. This sample gives 500,000 to 650,000 distinct CDR3 sequences in total; more than 20% of them show up just once. The top ten hold about 0.5% of the sample.

Only healthy Caucasian donors were included. The twin cohort comprised three pairs of female monozygotic twins, all aged roughly 18 to 30 years. Positive isolation kits from Invitrogen were used to isolate CD4+ and CD8+ T cell populations. The CDR3 measures 15 amino acids from cysteine to phenylalanine. Here the CDR3 DNA is all that survives: 45 bases in frame from base 1. The germline V gene yields MNHEY for CDR1 and SVGAGI for CDR2. The junction carries 6 bases between V and J, which are trimmed by 0 bases and 0 bases respectively. This specimen comes from a study of identical twins (TCRdb year 2016). At the level of the whole study: TCR alpha and beta repertoires from monozygotic twins, unrelated adults of various ages and cord blood were deep-sequenced to test whether fetal clonotypes persist. To rule out contamination, the twin experiments were replicated at different times with different library preparation protocols.

Study-level results and caveats: Because the same donors could not be followed over many years, the conclusions relied on cross-sectional statistical analysis. In monozygotic twins, recombination models systematically underestimated out-of-frame TCR alpha sharing, but the models matched the sharing seen between unrelated individuals. Invariant T cells such as MAIT and iNKT could partly confound zero-insertion analyses, although diverse VJ usage argued against such confounding for most clonotypes. The excess sharing between twins in beta out-of-frame sequences was weaker because fewer shared sequences reduced the signal-to-noise ratio. Out-of-frame TCR alpha sequences shared between twins showed an excess of low generation-probability sequences compared with coincidental sharing between unrelated individuals. Fewer insertions were carried by abundant cord blood beta clonotypes; a weaker similar trend was observed in young adult naive repertoires, while no such trend was observed in memory repertoires.

The same sample was also studied in work on yellow fever vaccine responses in identical twins. Per that second paper: According to the authors, the vaccine-induced T cell response in identical twins seemed to be partly convergent and partly specific to each individual. Focusing on identical twins, the study followed the T cell clones that responded to the vaccine, and did so with precision.

The sequenced material came from CD4+ T cells sorted from blood. The chain uses TRBV6-5 and TRBJ2-4; the D gene is unclear. The sequence was collected from a young woman in good health. The nucleotide sequence is TGTGCCAGCAGTTACTCGTCAATAGCCAAAAACATTCAGTACTTC. It codes for CASSYSSIAKNIQYF.